Below are 15 T cell receptor beta chains sequenced from a single sample in a study of T cell clonality in common variable immunodeficiency. Some clones are missing from TCRdb's copy, which holds only in-frame ones; the method was immunoSEQ multiplex PCR. This sample carries about 30,000 clones, none of them present only once. These receptors have no known antigen. Regarding the study as a whole: In common variable immunodeficiency, TCR beta chains reportedly carried fewer deletions and N-nucleotide insertions.

The source material was peripheral blood mononuclear cells. The receptors derive from a human donor with common variable immunodeficiency.

In regard to this clone: Read coverage stops 3 residues before the CDR3 terminus; the germline J gene supplies the remainder. The chain recombines TRBV7-9 with TRBJ2-3; D may be TRBD2 (5 bases). The CDR3 covers 14 residues. Germline V lookup: CDR1 SEHNR, CDR2 FQNEAQ (reference sequence). V was shortened by 3 bases and J by 2 bases, with 9 bases between the two germline ends. The part of the CDR3 DNA that was read is TGTGCCAGCAGCTTGGACTTGAACACAGATACG. It specifies CASSLDLNTDT. The full CDR3 reads CASSLDLNTDTQYF.

This clone was seen only a few times. Coverage ceases 3 residues before the CDR3 finishes, and the germline J gene fills in the end. The rearrangement uses TRBV6-1 and TRBJ1-6; TRBD1 agrees at 8 bases. From germline, CDR1 is MNHNS and CDR2 SASEGT. CDR3 length: 15 residues. The V and J ends lost 1 base and 7 bases, in that order; junction bases with no gene match: 3. The CDR3 DNA, read in part, is TGTGCCAGCAGTGAAGTCGGACAGGGAAATTCACCC. This gives the protein CASSEVGQGNSP. The entire CDR3 protein reads CASSEVGQGNSPLHF.

This clone was counted at least ten times. The sequenced fragment ends 3 residues before the CDR3 boundary, so the rest is inferred from the germline J gene. The chain carries TRBV18 and TRBJ1-4, with TRBD1 matching over 10 bases. Germline assignment: CDR1 KGHSH and CDR2 LQKENI. The CDR3 spans 15 residues. Trimming at V came to 4 bases and at J to 4 bases, leaving 3 bases not matched to a gene. The CDR3 region is CASSQGDRGNEKLFF. Incomplete CDR3 DNA: TGTGCCAGCTCACAAGGGGACAGGGGTAATGAAAAA.

This clone showed up just a few times. The read halts 3 residues ahead of the CDR3 end, with the missing end drawn from the germline J gene. V gene TRBV7-3 combines with J gene TRBJ2-1; 8 bases are a match to TRBD1. Germline V gene lookup returns CDR1 SGHTA and CDR2 FQGTGA. The CDR3 consists of 15 residues. Trimming cost V 6 bases and J 3 bases; bases outside gene matches: 7. The sequenced CDR3 bases are TGTGCCAGCAGTCCCGGGACAGGTAACTACAATGAG. Protein product: CASSPGTGNYNE. The complete CDR3 sequence is CASSPGTGNYNEQFF.

Comments on this clone: The read halts 3 residues ahead of the CDR3 end, with the missing end drawn from the germline J gene. This chain uses TRBV19 with TRBJ1-4; unclear D gene. The CDR3 has 15 amino acids. Germline lookup yields CDR1 LNHDA and CDR2 SQIVND (reference sequence). With 0 bases removed from V and 3 bases from J, the gap between germline ends came to 8 bases. The CDR3: CASSIEDKANEKLFF. CDR3 DNA, as far as it was read: TGTGCCAGTAGTATAGAAGACAAGGCTAATGAAAAA.

As concerns this clone: The CDR3 is cut off 3 residues early in the read; its end comes from the germline J gene. The chain joins TRBV7-9 to TRBJ1-1; D is unresolved. The CDR3 extends over 13 amino acids. Germline-derived CDR1 and CDR2 are SEHNR and FQNEAQ (reference sequence). The part of the CDR3 DNA that was read is TGTGCCAGCAGCTTATTCCAGGAGCCTAAA. Its protein product is CASSLFQEPK. The entire CDR3 sequence reads CASSLFQEPKAFF.

This clone has a handful of counts. The sequenced fragment ends 3 residues before the CDR3 boundary, so the rest is inferred from the germline J gene. The V call is TRBV7-6, the J call TRBJ2-2; D unresolved. Looked up from germline, CDR1 is SGHVS and CDR2 is FNYEAQ. This CDR3 spans 14 amino acids. V gave up 6 bases and J gave up 4 bases, with 12 bases separating them. CDR3 amino acids: CASRQSSATGELFF. The sequenced CDR3 bases are TGTGCCAGCAGACAGTCCTCGGCCACCGGGGAG.

This clone was found a few times. The CDR3 is cut off 3 residues early in the read; its end comes from the germline J gene. The chain employs TRBV10-3 and TRBJ2-7, with D uncertain. Germline V gene sequence: CDR1 ENHRY, CDR2 SYGVKD. The CDR3 has 13 residues. Trimming pared 3 bases from V and 2 bases from J, leaving 8 bases between. CDR3 DNA (partial): TGTGCCATCAGTGACGTGGCCCCCTACGAG. Amino acid sequence: CAISDVAPYE. The entire CDR3 protein reads CAISDVAPYEQYF.

As concerns this clone: The read terminates 3 residues ahead of where the CDR3 ends, so the germline J gene completes it. The genes are TRBV19 and TRBJ1-4; TRBD1 matches 10 bases. The length of the CDR3 is 16 residues. The germline V gene has CDR1 LNHDA and CDR2 SQIVND (reference sequence). CDR3 region: CASSMGQGSSVSRLFF. Incomplete CDR3 DNA: TGTGCCAGTAGTATGGGACAGGGGTCATCAGTATCTAGA.

A word on this clone: The read halts 3 residues ahead of the CDR3 end, with the missing end drawn from the germline J gene. The chain carries TRBV7-7 and TRBJ2-2, with unresolved D. V was trimmed by 5 bases and J by 4 bases, leaving 14 bases between them. The CDR3 loop spans 15 amino acids. The V gene's germline CDR1 is SSHAT and CDR2 FNYEAQ (reference sequence). The sequenced part of the CDR3 DNA is TGTGCCAGCAGCCCACTGGCCCCGGGCACCGGGGAG. This sequence encodes CASSPLAPGTGE. The complete CDR3 reads CASSPLAPGTGELFF.

On this clone: The read terminates 3 residues ahead of where the CDR3 ends, so the germline J gene completes it. The chain uses TRBV7-6 and TRBJ1-4; possibly TRBD1 for D (6 bases). CDR3 length: 15 residues. Trimming cost V 6 bases and J 8 bases, with 19 bases left between them. Germline V gene lookup returns CDR1 SGHVS and CDR2 FNYEAQ. The CDR3 sequence is CASSPTQGPWEKLFF. The covered CDR3 bases are TGTGCCAGCAGTCCCACCCAGGGGCCCTGGGAAAAA.

This clone came up many times. From the germline J gene comes the end of the CDR3, since the read stops 3 residues before it. J is TRBJ2-1 and V is TRBV29-1; D is ambiguous. With 0 bases removed from V and 3 bases from J, the gap between germline ends came to 18 bases. CDR3 length equals 17 residues. Germline-derived CDR1 and CDR2 are SQVTM and ANQGSEA. The covered CDR3 bases are TGCAGCGTTGAAGATCAAAGTGGGCAGCTTTACTACAATGAG. Translation gives CSVEDQSGQLYYNE. The entire CDR3 reads CSVEDQSGQLYYNEQFF.

Regarding this clone: The read is 3 residues too short to cover the CDR3 end, so that end is filled in from the germline J gene. The chain carries TRBV18 and TRBJ1-2; TRBD1 matches at 10 bases. Germline V lookup: CDR1 KGHSH, CDR2 LQKENI. The length of the CDR3 is 16 residues. The V gene end was trimmed by 4 bases and the J gene end by 6 bases; junction bases not matched to a gene: 11. The CDR3 region is CASSLPGQGSHDGYTF. The covered CDR3 bases are TGTGCCAGCTCACTCCCGGGACAGGGGTCTCATGATGGC.

This clone appeared a few times. Here the CDR3 reads CASSPTGTGGDYGYTF. CDR3 DNA (partial): TGTGCCAGCTCACCTACGGGGACAGGGGGCGACTATGGC. V is TRBV18 and J is TRBJ1-2; the match to TRBD1 covers 12 bases. The read gets to within 3 residues of the CDR3 end, and the germline J gene fills in the rest. The germline CDR1 and CDR2 sequences are KGHSH and LQKENI. There are 16 residues in the CDR3. Trimming removed 3 bases from V and 3 bases from J; junction bases left unmatched: 5.

This clone was detected a few times. The sequenced part of the CDR3 DNA is TGTGCCAGCAGCTTAATGCGGACAGGCTCCTACAATGAG. Protein: CASSLMRTGSYNE. The CDR3 in full is CASSLMRTGSYNEQFF. The genes are TRBV7-3 and TRBJ2-1, with 7 bases that match TRBD1. The read ends 3 residues early relative to the CDR3; the germline J gene fills the gap. This CDR3 contains 16 residues. From germline, CDR1 is SGHTA and CDR2 FQGTGA. The trim removed 1 base at V and 0 bases at J, leaving 3 bases unmatched.